The present TCR beta chain was sequenced within a study of T-cell memory formation after mild COVID-19. Study information: Largely donor-specific sequence clusters came from two donors.

Points from the study as a whole: The appearance of some responding clones in pre-infection memory suggested that cross-reactive memory joined. Second-wave clones with a day 37 peak had unconfirmed SARS-CoV-2 specificity. The study found contracting CD4+ clones mainly in CM and EM and contracting CD8+ clones in EMRA.

TCRdb fed the 5' RACE reads into MiXCR, producing one record per CDR3 protein. The sample holds some 280,000 distinct CDR3 sequences, around 15% seen once. Germline V gene data show CDR1 as SGHRS and CDR2 as YFSETQ. The ends were cut back, 4 bases at V and 1 base at J, with 8 bases in the middle. The CDR3 extends over 13 amino acids. Worth noting for this clonotype: Its specificity is unknown.

This clonotype was sampled from a man aged 18 to 30 who had mild COVID-19 (a few samples of this study predate the infection). Cell type and time point are not known. The genes are TRBV5-1 and TRBJ1-1; D is unclear. Material: PBMCs or a T cell subset sorted from them (not recorded which). As DNA, the CDR3 is TGCGCCAGCAGCCGGACCACGAACACTGAAGCTTTCTTT. This gives the protein CASSRTTNTEAFF.